These 23 T cell receptor beta chains were sequenced from one sample in a study of PD-1 blockade in classical Hodgkin lymphoma. Profiled with immunoSEQ multiplex PCR; TCRdb holds only in-frame clones, not every one. The sample has approximately 99,000 clones, 81% seen once; the top ten hold 16%. No patient escaped relapse after autologous stem cell transplantation, and brentuximab vedotin exposure varied. Source: peripheral blood mononuclear cells (PBMCs), taken before the second cycle of nivolumab. The receptor set was obtained from a human donor with classical Hodgkin lymphoma.

The chain uses TRBV20-1 and TRBJ2-3; D remains ambiguous. Per the germline V gene, CDR1 is DFQATT and CDR2 is SNEGSKA (reference sequence). The CDR3 is 10 residues long. Trimming left V 6 bases short and J 5 bases short, with 6 bases between. The chain's CDR3 is CSAEIDTQYF. In DNA, the CDR3 is TGCAGTGCGGAAATAGATACGCAGTATTTT.

The gene calls are TRBV28 and TRBJ1-4; 9 nucleotides line up with TRBD1. With V trimmed by 5 bases and J by 7 bases, 8 bases remained unmatched. CDR1 is MDHEN and CDR2 is SYDVKM in the germline V gene. The CDR3 loop spans 15 amino acids. The CDR3 DNA sequence: TGTGCCAGCAGTAGGCCGGGACAGGGAAGTGAAAAACTGTTTTTT. This translates into CASSRPGQGSEKLFF.

This clone appeared a single time. The V and J genes are TRBV28 and TRBJ1-1, with unresolved D. The CDR3 consists of 14 residues. With 3 bases removed from V and 3 bases from J, the gap between germline ends came to 11 bases. Looked up from germline, CDR1 is MDHEN and CDR2 is SYDVKM. The CDR3 is CASSLVSPYTEAFF. DNA of the CDR3: TGTGCCAGCAGTTTGGTTTCCCCATACACTGAAGCTTTCTTT.

V usage is TRBV7-2 and J usage is TRBJ1-2, with D perhaps TRBD1 (5 bases). Trimming shortened V by 2 bases and J by 3 bases, and 13 bases separated the two germline ends. From germline, CDR1 is SGHTA and CDR2 FQGNSA. The CDR3 is made up of 15 amino acids. CDR3 loop: CASSLMRGYDYGYTF. In DNA, the CDR3 is TGTGCCAGCAGCTTAATGAGGGGTTATGACTATGGCTACACCTTC.

V usage is TRBV5-1 and J usage is TRBJ2-2; D is possibly TRBD2 (6 bases). Trimming cost V 2 bases and J 1 base, with 12 bases left between them. Per the germline V gene, CDR1 is SGHRS and CDR2 is YFSETQ. The CDR3 spans 16 residues. The CDR3 here is CASSFQEGKNTGELFF. The CDR3 region has the DNA TGCGCCAGCAGCTTCCAGGAGGGGAAGAACACCGGGGAGCTGTTTTTT.

This chain uses TRBV6-5 with TRBJ2-3; 7 bases align to TRBD1. With 6 bases clipped from V and 5 bases from J, the junction kept 8 bases outside the gene matches. The CDR3 loop spans 14 amino acids. CDR1 MNHEY and CDR2 SVGAGI come from the germline V gene. CDR3 in amino acids: CASSRTGVGDTQYF. As DNA, the CDR3 is TGTGCCAGCAGCCGTACAGGGGTGGGAGATACGCAGTATTTT.

The chain couples TRBV28 to TRBJ1-5, with D uncertain. The CDR3 totals 14 residues. The V and J ends lost 7 bases and 2 bases respectively, with 12 bases between them. The V gene's germline CDR1 is MDHEN and CDR2 SYDVKM. The CDR3 region has the DNA TGTGCCAGCACTCATGGGTGGGGCAATCAGCCCCAGCATTTT. This encodes CASTHGWGNQPQHF.

The chain uses TRBV7-9 and TRBJ2-1; TRBD2 is a possible D gene (6 bases). Looked up from germline, CDR1 is SEHNR and CDR2 is FQNEAQ (reference sequence). Trimming took 5 bases from V and 9 from J, leaving 14 bases between them. CDR3 length: 13 residues. Here the CDR3 DNA reads TGTGCCAGCAGCGGGTCTCCCGGGGGTGAGCAGTTCTTC. Residues: CASSGSPGGEQFF.

This sequence joins TRBV5-4 and TRBJ2-3; a weak D match, TRBD2 (5 bases). Germline V gene data show CDR1 as SGHNT and CDR2 as YYREEE (reference sequence). Trimming shortened V by 0 bases and J by 2 bases, and 16 bases separated the two germline ends. The CDR3 covers 17 residues. The CDR3 nucleotides read TGTGCCAGCAGCTTGGCTGAGCGGACCCCCATCACAGATACGCAGTATTTT. It translates to CASSLAERTPITDTQYF.

This rearrangement joins TRBV25-1 to TRBJ2-7; D is perhaps TRBD1 or TRBD2 (5 bases each). Deletions cut 6 bases from V and 5 bases from J, with 14 bases between. The CDR3 loop spans 13 amino acids. CDR1 and CDR2 from the germline V gene are MGHDK and SYGVNS. CDR3 coding DNA: TGTGCCAGCAGGGCGCCGGGGACGAACGAGCAGTACTTC. This gives the protein CASRAPGTNEQYF.

This sequence joins TRBV7-6 and TRBJ2-1; TRBD2 aligns across 12 bases. The germline CDR1 and CDR2 sequences are SGHVS and FNYEAQ. The CDR3 has 16 amino acids. Losses at the gene ends were 5 bases for V and 4 bases for J; bases not matched to a gene: 6. This CDR3 is CASSPRGLAGYNEQFF. As DNA, the CDR3 is TGTGCCAGCAGCCCTAGGGGACTAGCGGGTTACAATGAGCAGTTCTTC.

This clone was observed once. The chain carries TRBV19 and TRBJ1-5; 8 bases agree with TRBD1. Germline V CDR1 and CDR2: LNHDA, SQIVND (reference sequence). J was trimmed by 2 bases and V by 3 bases; bases with no gene match: 9. This CDR3 is 17 amino acids long. The CDR3 nucleotides are TGTGCCAGTAGTATTCGACAGGGGTTGTTCGGCAATCAGCCCCAGCATTTT. This gives the protein CASSIRQGLFGNQPQHF. The whole variable domain, filled in from reference TRBV19 and TRBJ1-5, reads DGGITQSPKYLFRKEGQNVTLSCEQNLNHDAMYWYRQDPGQGLRLIYYSQIVNDFQKGDIAEGYSVSREKKESFPLTVTSAQKNPTAFYLCASSIRQGLFGNQPQHFGDGTRLSIL.

This chain joins TRBV30 and TRBJ1-1; D is perhaps TRBD1 (6 bases). The CDR3 sequence is 13 residues long. Trimming stripped 8 bases from V and 3 bases from J, with 16 bases between. Germline CDR1 and CDR2: GTSNPN and SVGIG (reference sequence). The CDR3 DNA follows: TGTGCCGGACAGACAGGCCGGGACACTGAAGCTTTCTTT. Translation gives CAGQTGRDTEAFF.

The chain employs TRBV7-8 and TRBJ2-7; no clear D gene. V was clipped by 1 base and J by 3 bases, with 10 bases between them. Germline V gene lookup returns CDR1 SGHVS and CDR2 FQNEAQ. The CDR3 spans 14 residues. The CDR3 reads CASSLGEVFYEQYF. CDR3 in DNA: TGTGCCAGCAGCTTAGGCGAGGTCTTCTACGAGCAGTACTTC.

The V gene is TRBV5-8, the J gene TRBJ1-1; TRBD1 aligns across 8 bases. CDR1 and CDR2 from the germline V gene are SGHTS and YDEGEE. V gave up 2 bases and J gave up 4 bases; unmatched junction bases: 4. This CDR3 comprises 14 residues. DNA of the CDR3: TGTGCCAGCAGCTTTTTACAGGGGGGCACTGAAGCTTTCTTT. Protein: CASSFLQGGTEAFF.

This chain connects TRBV4-3 to TRBJ2-1, with a tentative D call TRBD2 (5 bases). Germline V gives CDR1 LGHNA, CDR2 YSLEER. The CDR3 consists of 14 residues. Trimming stripped 0 bases from V and 9 bases from J, with 12 bases between. This chain's CDR3 is CASSQEWTPVEQFF. The CDR3, as DNA: TGCGCCAGCAGCCAAGAATGGACTCCCGTTGAGCAGTTCTTC.

This clone has just one count. This chain connects TRBV27 to TRBJ1-1, with D perhaps TRBD1 (5 bases). The CDR3 runs 15 residues. The germline V and J ends were trimmed by 3 bases and 4 bases, with 15 bases remaining between them. The germline V gene encodes CDR1 MNHEY and CDR2 SMNVEV (reference sequence). DNA of the CDR3: TGTGCCAGCAGTTTGTGGGCCAGGGTGGGCACTGAAGCTTTCTTT. It translates to CASSLWARVGTEAFF.

The V and J genes are TRBV7-2 and TRBJ1-1; maybe TRBD1 (6 bases). Trimming took 5 bases from V and 6 from J, leaving 16 bases between them. The CDR3 has 14 amino acids. Germline V lookup: CDR1 SGHTA, CDR2 FQGNSA. In nucleotides, the CDR3 is TGTGCCAGCAGCCTAAACTCGGCAGGGGCTGAAGCTTTCTTT. It codes for CASSLNSAGAEAFF.

This sequence joins TRBV10-1 and TRBJ2-1; 8 bases align to TRBD1. From germline, CDR1 is WNHNN and CDR2 SYGVQD (reference sequence). The CDR3 contains 15 residues. With V trimmed by 0 bases and J by 5 bases, 3 bases remained unmatched. The DNA for the CDR3 is TGCGCCAGCAGTGAGTCGGGACAGGCAAACAATGAGCAGTTCTTC. As protein: CASSESGQANNEQFF.

This chain links TRBV15 with TRBJ2-3, with unresolved D. V was trimmed by 5 bases and J by 3 bases, leaving 3 bases between them. The V gene's germline CDR1 is LNHNV and CDR2 YYDKDF (reference sequence). This CDR3 is built from 11 residues. CDR3: CATSRTDTQYF. CDR3 in DNA: TGTGCCACCAGCCGAACAGATACGCAGTATTTT.

For this clone: This specimen includes other DNA sequences encoding the same CDR3. The chain combines TRBV28 with TRBJ2-7; TRBD1 matches 8 bases. Germline V gene data show CDR1 as MDHEN and CDR2 as SYDVKM. V was clipped by 2 bases and J by 4 bases; unmatched bases: 4. This CDR3 has 14 amino acids. The DNA of the CDR3 is TGTGCCAGCAGTTTACCCGGGACAGGTTACGAGCAGTACTTC. It translates to CASSLPGTGYEQYF.

This chain links TRBV10-3 with TRBJ2-7; D unresolved. The CDR3 has 15 amino acids. The V and J ends lost 2 bases and 0 bases respectively, with 11 bases between them. Looked up from germline, CDR1 is ENHRY and CDR2 is SYGVKD. CDR3 protein: CAISEGGLGSYEQYF. CDR3 DNA sequence: TGTGCCATCAGTGAGGGTGGGCTAGGCTCCTACGAGCAGTACTTC.

This clone was detected only once. The J gene is TRBJ1-1, the V gene TRBV18, with D unresolved. Trimming removed 1 base at V and 0 bases at J, with 9 bases between. Looked up from germline, CDR1 is KGHSH and CDR2 is LQKENI. This CDR3 comprises 15 residues. CDR3 residues: CASSPLRAMNTEAFF. The CDR3 bases are TGTGCCAGCTCACCACTTCGGGCTATGAACACTGAAGCTTTCTTT.